This TCR beta chain was identified in a study of cytomegalovirus exposure and HLA in healthy donors. As for the study in general: From donors who were HLA-typed, an early data release held 80 million to 85 million unique TCRs.

The length of the CDR3 is 17 residues. Germline assignment: CDR1 MGHRA and CDR2 YSYEKL. V was cut by 5 bases and J by 0 bases, with 17 bases left in between. Primers included in the PCR were 60 Vbeta and 13 Jbeta primers. Sequencing was performed with immunoSEQ multiplex PCR; in TCRdb, only in-frame clones are kept and a portion is missing. This table has about 140,000 clones, 65% to 85% appearing once. The sample consisted of PBMCs. The receptor was derived from a male donor in good health and CMV-seronegative. The V call is TRBV4-1, the J call TRBJ2-1, with D tentatively TRBD1 (6 bases). In nucleotides, the CDR3 is TGCGCCAGCAGCGCACGTTGGACAGTGCTCTCCTACAATGAGCAGTTCTTC. This sequence encodes CASSARWTVLSYNEQFF.